The 22 T cell receptor beta chains listed next were all sequenced from one sample in a study of patients and donors after allogeneic stem cell transplantation. TCRdb re-analysed the RT-PCR reads in MiXCR, keeping a single row per CDR3 protein. The data hold about a million distinct CDR3 sequences, with 15% to 20% observed a single time. Sample: blood, either unsorted or a sorted T cell fraction (not recorded which). All receptors come from a human donor who was either an allogeneic HSCT recipient or a stem cell or donor lymphocyte infusion donor (not recorded which). It is not recorded whose cells these are; they may come from a transplant donor.

V is TRBV29-1 and J is TRBJ2-7, with 9 bases aligning to TRBD1. Germline V gives CDR1 SQVTM, CDR2 ANQGSEA. The length of the CDR3 is 13 residues. With V trimmed by 6 bases and J by 1 base, 4 bases remained unmatched. In DNA form, the CDR3 reads TGCAGCGTCGGACAGGGGCCTTCCTACGAGCAGTACTTC. Translating gives CSVGQGPSYEQYF.

This clonotype was seen a few times. This sequence joins TRBV9 and TRBJ2-1; 10 bases line up with TRBD2. The germline gives CDR1 SGDLS, CDR2 YYNGEE. The CDR3 runs 15 residues. Losses at the gene ends were 0 bases for V and 6 bases for J; bases not matched to a gene: 3. The CDR3 nucleotides are TGTGCCAGCAGCGTAGCGGGACTAGCGTCCAATGAGCAGTTCTTC. Translation gives CASSVAGLASNEQFF.

This clonotype was seen more than once but under ten times. This chain joins TRBV12-3 or TRBV12-4 and TRBJ2-2; no firm D call. The CDR3 runs to 14 residues. Trimming stripped 6 bases from V and 5 bases from J, with 13 bases between. The CDR3 is CASSLHKGTGELFF. In DNA form, the CDR3 reads TGTGCCAGCAGCCTTCATAAGGGTACCGGGGAGCTGTTTTTT.

This chain uses TRBV3-1 with TRBJ2-1; unclear D gene. The germline V gene has CDR1 LGHDT and CDR2 YNNKEL (reference sequence). The V gene lost 0 bases and the J gene lost 3 bases, with 6 bases spanning the gap. The CDR3 length is 14 residues. The CDR3 nucleotides are TGTGCCAGCAGCCAAGATCTCGGCTACAATGAGCAGTTCTTC. It is translated as CASSQDLGYNEQFF.

The J gene is TRBJ2-2, the V gene TRBV7-9; TRBD1 aligns across 7 bases. The trim removed 0 bases at V and 4 bases at J, leaving 5 bases unmatched. Germline V CDR1 and CDR2: SEHNR, FQNEAQ (reference sequence). The CDR3 length is 16 residues. This chain's CDR3 is CASSLAGTEGTGELFF. CDR3 coding DNA: TGTGCCAGCAGCTTAGCCGGGACAGAGGGCACCGGGGAGCTGTTTTTT.

The DNA for the CDR3 is TGTGCCAGCAGCCAAGATAAAGCGGGGGGGCCCCTTGAGCAGTTCTTC. Its protein is CASSQDKAGGPLEQFF. The J gene is TRBJ2-1, the V gene TRBV14; TRBD2 matches 10 bases. CDR1 is SGHDN and CDR2 is FVKESK in the germline V gene. CDR3 size: 16 residues. Trimming at V came to 0 bases and at J to 9 bases, leaving 8 bases not matched to a gene.

This clonotype has more than one count but fewer than ten. The V gene is TRBV7-3, the J gene TRBJ1-1; D might be TRBD1 (6 bases). The CDR3 has 17 amino acids. Germline CDR1 SGHTA, CDR2 FQGTGA. With 2 bases removed from V and 0 bases from J, the gap between germline ends came to 16 bases. CDR3 sequence (DNA): TGTGCCAGCAGCTTATCTACAGGGAGAAACTTGAACACTGAAGCTTTCTTT. It codes for CASSLSTGRNLNTEAFF.

This clonotype was observed a handful of times. This chain connects TRBV20-1 to TRBJ1-5, with D perhaps TRBD1 (6 bases). Germline CDR1 and CDR2: DFQATT and SNEGSKA (reference sequence). The CDR3 spans 16 residues. The V end lost 2 bases, the J end lost 4 bases, and 18 bases lay between the germline ends. Here the CDR3 DNA reads TGCAGTGCTAGACTGTCCGGGACAACAACAAATCAGCCCCAGCATTTT. Its translation is CSARLSGTTTNQPQHF.

This clonotype was counted many times. This chain uses TRBV12-3 or TRBV12-4 with TRBJ1-5; D is undetermined. Trimming stripped 6 bases from V and 3 bases from J, with 6 bases between. This CDR3 is built from 12 residues. CDR3 sequence (DNA): TGTGCCAGCAGGGGCCCCAATCAGCCCCAGCATTTT. This codes for CASRGPNQPQHF.

This sequence joins TRBV5-6 and TRBJ2-1; D not certain. Germline-derived CDR1 and CDR2 are SGHDT and YYEEEE. The ends were cut back, 4 bases at V and 8 bases at J, with 10 bases in the middle. The CDR3 is made up of 12 amino acids. The CDR3 protein is CASSHRRHEQFF. Written as DNA, the CDR3 is TGTGCCAGCAGCCACCGCCGGCATGAGCAGTTCTTC.

The chain combines TRBV11-2 with TRBJ2-1; D tentatively reads TRBD1 or TRBD2 (6 bases each). CDR1 and CDR2 from the germline V gene are SGHAT and FQNNGV. The CDR3 is 17 residues long. V was cut by 1 base and J by 2 bases, with 15 bases left in between. CDR3 sequence: CASSLGLRGPTYNEQFF. In nucleotides, the CDR3 is TGTGCCAGCAGCTTAGGCTTACGGGGGCCCACCTACAATGAGCAGTTCTTC.

This clonotype was observed at least ten times. DNA of the CDR3: TGTGCCAGCAGTTTAGGGGTACAGACGAGCACCGGGGAGCTGTTTTTT. Protein product: CASSLGVQTSTGELFF. This chain connects TRBV12-3 or TRBV12-4 to TRBJ2-2; no clear D gene. The CDR3 is 16 amino acids. V was shortened by 1 base and J by 4 bases, with 13 bases between the two germline ends.

This clonotype has a handful of counts. The chain recombines TRBV5-1 with TRBJ2-7, with D hard to call. V shed 5 bases and J shed 3 bases, with 18 bases lying between them. This CDR3 has 15 amino acids. From germline, CDR1 is SGHRS and CDR2 YFSETQ. The CDR3 DNA reads as TGCGCCAGCAGGGGCCGACCGTCCTTGAGCTACGAGCAGTACTTC. It specifies CASRGRPSLSYEQYF.

V usage is TRBV6-5 and J usage is TRBJ1-1; D possibly corresponds to TRBD1 (5 bases). Germline values: CDR1 MNHEY, CDR2 SVGAGI. Trimming took off 2 bases at V and 0 bases at J, with 10 bases between the two ends. The CDR3 extends over 15 amino acids. CDR3 protein: CASSYAGFLNTEAFF. The CDR3 coding sequence is TGTGCCAGCAGTTACGCAGGGTTTTTGAACACTGAAGCTTTCTTT.

V and J are TRBV6-2 or TRBV6-3 and TRBJ2-7, with 9 bases that match TRBD1. Germline V gives CDR1 MNHEY, CDR2 SVGEGT. CDR3 length: 15 amino acids. V lost 7 bases, J lost 0 bases, and 7 bases stayed unmatched. Here the CDR3 reads CASIPRDRASYEQYF. CDR3 in DNA: TGTGCCAGCATTCCCCGGGACAGGGCCTCCTACGAGCAGTACTTC.

V is TRBV12-3 or TRBV12-4 and J is TRBJ2-7; TRBD1 agrees at 7 bases. The junction had 13 bases not matched to a gene; V was cut back by 4 bases and J by 4 bases. There are 16 residues in the CDR3. Written as DNA, the CDR3 is TGTGCCAGCAGTTCCCCCCTGACAGGGACCCGATACGAGCAGTACTTC. Its translation is CASSSPLTGTRYEQYF.

This sequence joins TRBV4-3 and TRBJ2-7; 12 nucleotides match TRBD2. The V gene end was trimmed by 1 base and the J gene end by 4 bases; junction bases not matched to a gene: 5. The CDR3 contains 16 residues. Germline loops: CDR1 LGHNA, CDR2 YSLEER. The CDR3 reads CASSQGRTSGAYEQYF. The CDR3 DNA reads as TGCGCCAGCAGCCAAGGCCGGACTAGCGGGGCTTACGAGCAGTACTTC.

This clonotype was recorded at least ten times. CDR3 loop: CASTWGHYNYGYTF. The CDR3 nucleotides read TGTGCCAGCACCTGGGGACATTACAACTATGGCTACACCTTC. This chain uses TRBV7-2 with TRBJ1-2; a possible D gene is TRBD1 (6 bases). CDR1 SGHTA and CDR2 FQGNSA come from the germline V gene. The length of the CDR3 is 14 residues. V dropped 7 bases and J dropped 2 bases, with 14 bases sitting between them.

This clonotype was seen many times. The chain carries TRBV5-1 and TRBJ2-7; 13 bases map to TRBD2. The CDR3 sequence is 15 residues long. Germline V CDR1 and CDR2: SGHRS, YFSETQ. V shed 4 bases and J 2 bases; nucleotides not matched to a gene: 3. DNA for the CDR3: TGCGCCAGCAGCGCCACTAGCGGGAGGGCCTACGAGCAGTACTTC. Its translation is CASSATSGRAYEQYF. The whole variable domain, filled in from reference TRBV5-1 and TRBJ2-7, reads KAGVTQTPRYLIKTRGQQVTLSCSPISGHRSVSWYQQTPGQGLQFLFEYFSETQRNKGNFPGRFSGRQFSNSRSEMNVSTLELGDSALYLCASSATSGRAYEQYFGPGTRLTVT.

The V gene is TRBV24-1, the J gene TRBJ1-2; tentative D call: TRBD1 (6 bases). The germline V gene encodes CDR1 KGHDR and CDR2 SFDVKD. The CDR3 has 13 residues. The V and J ends lost 5 bases and 4 bases respectively, with 10 bases between them. The CDR3: CATSVSDSYGYTF. As DNA, the CDR3 is TGTGCCACCAGTGTCTCGGACAGCTATGGCTACACCTTC.

A few counts support this clonotype. This chain connects TRBV7-2 to TRBJ2-2, with D hard to call. V was clipped by 1 base and J by 0 bases, with 9 bases between them. From germline, CDR1 is SGHTA and CDR2 FQGNSA. This CDR3 region has 16 residues. The DNA for the CDR3 is TGTGCCAGCAGCTTAGTTTCCCTCACGAACACCGGGGAGCTGTTTTTT. Residues: CASSLVSLTNTGELFF.

The V gene is TRBV5-6, the J gene TRBJ2-7, with TRBD1 identical over 9 bases. There are 14 residues in the CDR3. The V segment lost 5 bases and the J segment 7 bases; nucleotides outside the gene matches: 10. The germline V gene has CDR1 SGHDT and CDR2 YYEEEE. CDR3 protein: CASRTGTGFIEQYF. The DNA of the CDR3 is TGTGCCAGCAGAACCGGGACAGGGTTTATAGAGCAGTACTTC.